This T cell receptor beta chain was documented in a study of cytomegalovirus exposure and HLA in healthy donors. Whole-study findings and limits: In an earlier analysis, productive rearrangement rates for most beta V segments clustered near 87% or 30%. TCR beta V- and J-gene trimming was later associated with a missense DCLRE1C variant. Sequence variants that were highly shared formed a cluster that was likely a sequencing artifact. Immune exposure data for these donors was limited to CMV serostatus.

PCR involved 60 Vbeta and 13 Jbeta primers. The repertoire was sequenced with immunoSEQ multiplex PCR; TCRdb's copy has only in-frame clones and lacks some. Here the sample spans roughly 170,000 clones, 70% to 90% being singletons. Remarks on this clone: The antigen remains undetermined.

Sequencing was performed on PBMCs. This receptor was taken from a girl aged 5 to 17 in good health and CMV-seropositive.

Written as DNA, the CDR3 is TGCGCCAGCAGCCAACCTACTACCGGCAACACTGAAGCTTTCTTT. Protein sequence: CASSQPTTGNTEAFF. The rearrangement uses TRBV4-1 and TRBJ1-1, with D hard to call. The CDR3 extends over 15 amino acids. CDR1 MGHRA and CDR2 YSYEKL come from the germline V gene. V gave up 2 bases and J gave up 2 bases, with 12 bases separating them.